This T cell receptor beta chain originates from a study of blood T cell repertoires in COVID-19. Study details: The origin of the acute and convalescent COVID-19 samples was the United States, Italy and Spain. Nucleic acid was either cDNA or gDNA, and it came from T cells, B-cell-depleted T cells, or PBMCs.

Original analysis: Nucleated cell counts were estimated from reference gene primer amplification. Assay: immunoSEQ multiplex PCR; the TCRdb copy retains only in-frame clones and omits some. The DNA gave D and trimming, while V, J and clone size come from that table. Of approximately 470,000 clones listed, 70% to 90% are singletons. The V end was cut by 1 base, the J end by 8 bases, with 6 bases between. Germline CDR1 SGHRS, CDR2 YFSETQ. This CDR3 contains 12 residues. The chain is built from TRBV5-1 and TRBJ1-4; D is ambiguous. Sequencing was performed on peripheral blood. The sequence derives from a human donor in a cohort sampled during active COVID-19. The CDR3 region has the DNA TGCGCCAGCAGCTTGCCGGAGGAAAAACTGTTTTTT. Encoded protein: CASSLPEEKLFF.